One sample yielded the 30 T cell receptor beta chains listed below, sequenced in a study of T cells in Graves' hyperthyroidism and ophthalmopathy. The CDR3 regions of TCR beta were amplified from RNA transcripts. TCR CDR3 regions were first amplified by RT-PCR with HTBI primers. TCRdb used MiXCR to reprocess the multiplex PCR reads, holding one entry per CDR3 protein. Of approximately 630,000 distinct CDR3 sequences listed, 15% to 20% are singletons. Sequences were obtained from blood. The receptor set was obtained from a woman aged 25 to 39 with Graves' hyperthyroidism.

This chain joins TRBV20-1 and TRBJ2-6; 7 bases align to TRBD1. Germline V gives CDR1 DFQATT, CDR2 SNEGSKA (reference sequence). This CDR3 comprises 14 residues. V gave up 5 bases and J gave up 2 bases; unmatched junction bases: 3. The CDR3 nucleotides are TGCAGTGCTGGAGGACAGGCTGGGGCCAACGTCCTGACTTTC. It is translated as CSAGGQAGANVLTF.

This chain links TRBV29-1 with TRBJ2-7, with TRBD2 as a possible D gene (5 bases). Germline CDR1 is SQVTM and CDR2 is ANQGSEA. The CDR3 loop spans 10 amino acids. CDR3 protein: CIGCPGEQYF. In DNA, the CDR3 is TGCATCGGGTGCCCGGGGGAGCAGTACTTC.

This clonotype was counted many times. CDR3 in amino acids: CASSPAFGVGAFF. The CDR3 DNA sequence: TGTGCCAGCAGTCCCGCTTTCGGGGTTGGAGCTTTCTTT. The chain recombines TRBV6-2 or TRBV6-3 with TRBJ1-1; D is unclear. Germline V gene data show CDR1 as MNHEY and CDR2 as SVGEGT. The CDR3 loop spans 13 amino acids. The V gene lost 5 bases and the J gene lost 10 bases, with 17 bases spanning the gap.

The chain carries TRBV27 and TRBJ2-2; no clear D. V lost 4 bases to trimming and J lost 7 bases, with 7 bases between them. CDR1 and CDR2 (germline): MNHEY, SMNVEV (reference sequence). The CDR3 has 12 residues. This chain's CDR3 is CASSSLGGELFF. CDR3 nucleotide sequence: TGTGCCAGCAGTTCTCTCGGCGGGGAGCTGTTTTTT.

This clonotype was detected ten times or more. The chain combines TRBV13 with TRBJ2-1; D possibly corresponds to TRBD2 (6 bases). Germline loops: CDR1 PRHDT, CDR2 FYEKMQ (reference sequence). V shed 7 bases and J shed 0 bases, with 10 bases lying between them. CDR3 length equals 14 residues. The CDR3 spells CASTRTTSYNEQFF. The CDR3 DNA follows: TGTGCCAGCACCCGGACTACCTCCTACAATGAGCAGTTCTTC. Complete variable domain (other parts from reference TRBV13 and TRBJ2-1): AAGVIQSPRHLIKEKRETATLKCYPIPRHDTVYWYQQGPGQDPQFLISFYEKMQSDKGSIPDRFSAQQFSDYHSELNMSSLELGDSALYFCASTRTTSYNEQFFGPGTRLTVL.

This clonotype was seen only a few times. The chain couples TRBV15 to TRBJ1-6; possibly TRBD1 for D (5 bases). In germline, CDR1 is LNHNV, CDR2 YYDKDF (reference sequence). With 5 bases removed from V and 10 bases from J, the gap between germline ends came to 15 bases. The CDR3 consists of 14 residues. The CDR3 spells CATSRDRDASPLHF. DNA for the CDR3: TGTGCCACCAGCCGCGATAGGGACGCATCACCCCTCCACTTT. Full variable domain (rest looked up from reference TRBV15 and TRBJ1-6): DAMVIQNPRYQVTQFGKPVTLSCSQTLNHNVMYWYQQKSSQAPKLLFHYYDKDFNNEADTPDNFQSRRPNTSFCFLDIRSPGLGDTAMYLCATSRDRDASPLHFGNGTRLTVT.

The gene calls are TRBV7-8 and TRBJ2-3; a possible D gene is TRBD1 (6 bases). Germline CDR1 SGHVS, CDR2 FQNEAQ. V lost 5 bases, J lost 2 bases, and 29 bases lay in between. This CDR3 region has 20 residues. The CDR3 sequence: CASSPKRGWADRNFTDTQYF. In DNA, the CDR3 is TGTGCCAGCAGCCCAAAAAGGGGGTGGGCGGACAGAAACTTCACAGATACGCAGTATTTT. Full variable domain (rest looked up from reference TRBV7-8 and TRBJ2-3): GAGVSQSPRYKVAKRGQDVALRCDPISGHVSLFWYQQALGQGPEFLTYFQNEAQLDKSGLPSDRFFAERPEGSVSTLKIQRTQQEDSAVYLCASSPKRGWADRNFTDTQYFGPGTRLTVL.

This clonotype came up many times. The gene calls are TRBV28 and TRBJ2-1; no clear D. This CDR3 comprises 16 residues. Germline CDR1 MDHEN, CDR2 SYDVKM. V lost 3 bases, J lost 0 bases, and 12 bases lay in between. The CDR3: CASSFVGRSSYNEQFF. Here the CDR3 DNA reads TGTGCCAGCAGTTTTGTCGGAAGGAGCTCCTACAATGAGCAGTTCTTC.

This clonotype was detected ten times or more. This chain connects TRBV29-1 to TRBJ2-1; TRBD2 aligns across 10 bases. After removal of 1 base from V and 8 bases from J, the junction contained 5 bases not matched to a gene. The CDR3 totals 14 residues. The V gene's germline CDR1 is SQVTM and CDR2 ANQGSEA. CDR3 bases: TGCAGCGTTGAAGGTCCCGGGACTAGCGATGAGCAGTTCTTC. As protein: CSVEGPGTSDEQFF.

J is TRBJ2-3 and V is TRBV5-1; D unresolved. From germline, CDR1 is SGHRS and CDR2 YFSETQ. The CDR3 runs to 16 residues. The V end was cut by 4 bases, the J end by 4 bases, with 19 bases between. In DNA form, the CDR3 reads TGCGCCAGCAGCACACCAGTAGGAGATCTATCAGATACGCAGTATTTT. Translation: CASSTPVGDLSDTQYF.

This clonotype was detected a few times. The CDR3 loop is CASSLRGTFGYTF. For the CDR3, the DNA is TGTGCCAGCAGTTTACGAGGGACTTTTGGCTACACCTTC. The V gene is TRBV28, the J gene TRBJ1-2; tentative D call: TRBD1 (5 bases). CDR3 size: 13 residues. V was trimmed by 2 bases and J by 7 bases, leaving 11 bases between them. Germline V CDR1 and CDR2: MDHEN, SYDVKM.

A few counts support this clonotype. The chain employs TRBV5-4 and TRBJ2-5, with D possibly being TRBD1 (6 bases). The germline V gene has CDR1 SGHNT and CDR2 YYREEE (reference sequence). The CDR3 has 14 residues. V was pared by 3 bases and J by 2 bases, with 11 bases between. CDR3 nucleotide sequence: TGTGCCAGCAGCTCTGGGACACAGCAAGAGACCCAGTACTTC. Translated: CASSSGTQQETQYF.

This clonotype showed up many times. V usage is TRBV6-1 and J usage is TRBJ2-7; D possibly matches TRBD1 or TRBD2 (5 bases each). There are 15 residues in the CDR3. V was trimmed by 2 bases and J by 2 bases, leaving 13 bases between them. The germline V gene encodes CDR1 MNHNS and CDR2 SASEGT. CDR3 loop: CASSELGTDTYEQYF. DNA for the CDR3: TGTGCCAGCAGTGAATTGGGGACGGATACCTACGAGCAGTACTTC.

The chain is built from TRBV28 and TRBJ2-3, with D possibly being TRBD1 or TRBD2 (5 bases each). This CDR3 is built from 14 residues. V was pared by 8 bases and J by 1 base, with 13 bases between. CDR1 is MDHEN and CDR2 is SYDVKM in the germline V gene. CDR3 sequence reads: CASVEGYGTDTQYF. In nucleotides, the CDR3 is TGTGCCAGCGTTGAGGGGTATGGCACAGATACGCAGTATTTT. The full variable domain, rest sourced from reference TRBV28 and TRBJ2-3, is DVKVTQSSRYLVKRTGEKVFLECVQDMDHENMFWYRQDPGLGLRLIYFSYDVKMKEKGDIPEGYSVSREKKERFSLILESASTNQTSMYLCASVEGYGTDTQYFGPGTRLTVL.

This clonotype was seen at least ten times. The chain employs TRBV12-3 or TRBV12-4 and TRBJ2-5; 12 nucleotides line up with TRBD2. V lost 6 bases and J lost 0; bases outside the gene matches: 8. This CDR3 has 17 amino acids. The CDR3 reads CASSSYGLAGNQETQYF. The CDR3 DNA reads TGTGCCAGCAGCTCCTATGGACTAGCGGGGAACCAAGAGACCCAGTACTTC.

The gene calls are TRBV9 and TRBJ2-1; D is possibly TRBD2 (6 bases). V was trimmed by 7 bases and J by 6 bases, leaving 14 bases between them. The CDR3 totals 13 residues. In germline, CDR1 is SGDLS, CDR2 YYNGEE. The CDR3 DNA reads TGTGCCAGCGGGGGGTCGAGATCCAATGAGCAGTTCTTC. Encoded protein: CASGGSRSNEQFF.

CDR3 bases: TGCAGTGCCCGGACTAGCGGGAGTTATGAGCAGTTCTTC. This encodes CSARTSGSYEQFF. This chain uses TRBV20-1 with TRBJ2-1; 13 bases match TRBD2. The germline V gene has CDR1 DFQATT and CDR2 SNEGSKA (reference sequence). J was trimmed by 8 bases and V by 6 bases; bases with no gene match: 4. The CDR3 spans 13 residues.

V gene TRBV11-2 combines with J gene TRBJ1-4, with TRBD1 identical over 7 bases. This CDR3 has 17 residues. V trimming: 4 bases; J trimming: 0 bases; junction bases outside the gene matches: 8. Germline CDR1 and CDR2: SGHAT and FQNNGV. The CDR3 DNA follows: TGTGCCAGCAGCTCCGCTCCAGGGGGATCAACTAATGAAAAACTGTTTTTT. Protein: CASSSAPGGSTNEKLFF.

CDR3 in amino acids: CASQEGLAFYNEQFF. The CDR3 DNA sequence: TGTGCCAGCCAGGAGGGACTAGCGTTTTACAATGAGCAGTTCTTC. The V gene is TRBV7-2, the J gene TRBJ2-1; TRBD2 matches 10 bases. The CDR3 is 15 amino acids. V shed 8 bases and J 4 bases; nucleotides not matched to a gene: 8. Germline V gives CDR1 SGHTA, CDR2 FQGNSA.

A few counts support this clonotype. The chain recombines TRBV6-2 or TRBV6-3 with TRBJ2-1, with 8 bases fitting TRBD2. With 7 bases clipped from V and 3 bases from J, the junction kept 5 bases outside the gene matches. CDR3 size: 14 residues. Germline V gene data show CDR1 as MNHEY and CDR2 as SVGEGT. The CDR3, as DNA: TGTGCCAGCAATCTGGGACTAGTCTACAATGAGCAGTTCTTC. Protein: CASNLGLVYNEQFF.

This clonotype was found many times. This chain uses TRBV20-1 with TRBJ2-7; 8 nucleotides match TRBD2. This CDR3 has 15 residues. Germline V CDR1 and CDR2: DFQATT, SNEGSKA (reference sequence). Trimming at V came to 0 bases and at J to 1 base, leaving 5 bases not matched to a gene. The CDR3 is CSAREVREVSYEQYF. The CDR3 DNA is TGCAGTGCTAGAGAGGTGCGGGAGGTTTCCTACGAGCAGTACTTC.

There are many counts of this clonotype. The chain uses TRBV7-3 and TRBJ2-1; the match to TRBD2 covers 10 bases. The CDR3 has 15 amino acids. V lost 0 bases, J lost 4 bases, and 0 bases stayed unmatched. Germline CDR1 reads SGHTA; CDR2 reads FQGTGA. The CDR3 DNA is TGTGCCAGCAGCTTAACGGGACTAGCGTACAATGAGCAGTTCTTC. Translation: CASSLTGLAYNEQFF.

The chain joins TRBV29-1 to TRBJ1-1; unclear D gene. Germline V gene sequence: CDR1 SQVTM, CDR2 ANQGSEA. The CDR3 spans 11 residues. Trimming shortened V by 4 bases and J by 6 bases, and 9 bases separated the two germline ends. CDR3 coding DNA: TGCAGCGTTGTCGGGGTCGCTGAAGCTTTCTTT. Amino acid sequence: CSVVGVAEAFF.

This clonotype was found many times. V and J are TRBV6-2 or TRBV6-3 and TRBJ2-5; TRBD1 matches 7 bases. V dropped 6 bases and J dropped 7; count of bases not matched to a gene: 8. Looked up from germline, CDR1 is MNHEY and CDR2 is SVGEGT. The CDR3 covers 13 residues. For the CDR3, the DNA is TGTGCCAGCAGACGCGACAGGGCAGGGACCCAGTACTTC. It specifies CASRRDRAGTQYF.

This clonotype occurred a few times. This chain connects TRBV15 to TRBJ2-7, with TRBD2 matching over 8 bases. Germline-derived CDR1 and CDR2 are LNHNV and YYDKDF (reference sequence). This CDR3 is built from 15 residues. V was pared by 5 bases and J by 4 bases, with 10 bases of the junction left unmatched. CDR3 region: CATSSVISGVYEQYF. The CDR3 coding sequence is TGTGCCACCAGCTCCGTTATTAGCGGGGTATACGAGCAGTACTTC.

The genes are TRBV4-1 and TRBJ1-2, with D perhaps TRBD1 (5 bases). The CDR3 loop spans 14 amino acids. V lost 2 bases and J 8 bases, leaving 15 bases between the germline ends. Germline V gene data show CDR1 as MGHRA and CDR2 as YSYEKL. The CDR3 sequence: CASSQNHRREGYTF. The CDR3 coding sequence is TGCGCCAGCAGCCAAAATCACAGGAGAGAAGGCTACACCTTC.

This clonotype was seen at least ten times. The chain recombines TRBV12-3 or TRBV12-4 with TRBJ2-7, with D perhaps TRBD1 (5 bases). The CDR3 runs to 13 residues. Trimming stripped 5 bases from V and 2 bases from J, with 10 bases between. The CDR3 here is CASSADSTYEQYF. The DNA for the CDR3 is TGTGCCAGCAGTGCTGACAGTACCTACGAGCAGTACTTC.

This chain links TRBV5-6 with TRBJ1-3; D unresolved. There are 14 residues in the CDR3. The germline V gene encodes CDR1 SGHDT and CDR2 YYEEEE. Trimming removed 0 bases at V and 4 bases at J, with 8 bases between. The CDR3 protein is CASSLGAFGNTIYF. The CDR3 region has the DNA TGTGCCAGCAGCTTGGGTGCCTTCGGAAACACCATATATTTT.

The table lists this clonotype with many counts. The chain carries TRBV11-2 and TRBJ2-3; weak D call: TRBD2 (7 bases). CDR1 and CDR2 from the germline V gene are SGHAT and FQNNGV. This CDR3 region has 14 residues. Deletions cut 8 bases from V and 4 bases from J, with 16 bases between. DNA for the CDR3: TGTGCCAGCGGGCCCGGGGGGCCAGCAGATACGCAGTATTTT. This translates into CASGPGGPADTQYF.

This clonotype was counted at least ten times. V gene TRBV12-3 or TRBV12-4 combines with J gene TRBJ1-5; D is unresolved. This CDR3 contains 12 residues. Trimming shortened V by 2 bases and J by 6 bases, and 5 bases separated the two germline ends. The CDR3, as DNA: TGTGCCAGCAGTTTAAACGGTCAGCCCCAGCATTTT. This encodes CASSLNGQPQHF.